This T cell receptor (beta chain) was recovered during a study of CD8+ T cells in alopecia areata listed by TCRdb under 2018. In the study overall: Treated patients were enrolled in an open-label pilot trial of oral tofacitinib at 5 to 10 mg twice daily for moderate-to-severe alopecia areata. Patients received tofacitinib for 6 to 18 months and were then followed off drug for 6 months to check for delayed response and recurrence. In treated patients, disease severity was measured using the SALT score, which gives the percentage of scalp surface area affected. The study used high-throughput TCRbeta sequencing to examine T cell clonal expansion in alopecia areata, in both the C3H/HeJ mouse model and human patients. In humans, TCRbeta sequencing was performed on scalp tissue and on sorted CD4+ and CD8+ peripheral blood T cells from healthy controls and from patients with patchy or totalis/universalis alopecia areata. Patients on tofacitinib were biopsied at baseline and after 4 and 24 weeks of treatment, and several of the patients also had a later scalp biopsy. Scalp clonality was compared across normal scalp (n=4), patchy alopecia areata scalp (n=8), and alopecia totalis/universalis scalp (n=8). RNA was obtained with the PAXgene miRNA kit for fixed scalp, the miRNeasy kit for PBMCs, and the RNeasy kit for mouse skin. TCRbeta CDR3 regions were amplified by immunoSEQ multiplex PCR with 35 Vbeta forward and 13 Jbeta reverse primers.

This specimen's time point label, interpreted: around 22 weeks on oral tofacitinib. The treatment or condition label, read with the paper, signifies: oral pan-JAK inhibitor, 5-10 mg twice daily. From alopecia areata patients, peripheral blood was collected along with lesional scalp punch biopsies. PBMCs were isolated by density centrifugation and stained for CD3, CD4 and CD8, and CD4+ and CD8+ T cells were sorted on a FACSAria. Measured from the cysteine to the phenylalanine, the CDR3 is 13 residues long. Only CDR3 DNA is held: 39 bases, read in frame from base 1. Germline trimming amounts to 6 bases on V and 4 bases on J, with 4 as the count of junction bases outside the gene matches. The CDR1 and CDR2 encoded by the germline V gene (reference sequence) are MNHNY and SVGAGI. Library construction relied on the immunoSEQ multiplex PCR assay. For TCR sequencing, RNA was extracted from every sample and reverse transcribed into cDNA to serve as template. SuperScript III was used to make first-strand cDNA, primed with a 2:1 mix of oligo-dT and random hexamers. A synthetic immune receptor repertoire was used to assess amplification bias, and residual bias was removed computationally. The paper's processing steps were these. Raw reads were preprocessed to remove errors, and CDR3 was defined according to IMGT conventions as the region from the conserved cysteine to phenylalanine. To get clonality, Shannon entropy was normalized by log2 of the number of productive unique TCRs and the result was subtracted from 1. Scalp TCRbeta sequences were cross-referenced with sorted blood CD4 and CD8 repertoires so that the CD4 or CD8 identity of scalp clones could be inferred. The immuneACCESS repertoire file appears here via TCRdb, limited to in-frame rearrangements. These files lack a portion of the clones; in checked studies, under half of the deficit traces to unresolved V genes, and the cause of the others is not known. V and J calls and clone size are copied from that table; D and trimming were computed from the DNA. The sample yields approximately 300,000 clones; over 45% were counted once. The top ten clonotypes cover less than 2% of the sample.

This clone was picked up a small number of times. Its antigen is still unknown. No much larger clone exists at a distance of one base, and base qualities are not known. Overall study results and their limits: Higher clonality and more expanded CD8+ clones were observed in lesional scalp than in normal scalp, particularly in alopecia totalis/universalis, a finding suggestive of antigenic drive. During tofacitinib treatment, many expanded lesional clones stuck around in both scalp and blood, and this persistence may partly explain why relapse happens after treatment is stopped. TCR sequences shared between patients were less clear than in mice, possibly partly because of HLA diversity in the patient population. The treated cohort was small, with a single nonresponder, so links between baseline CD8+ expansion and response need larger studies. With tofacitinib, both scalp clonality and the number of expanded CD8+ clones among the top 100 scalp clones went down significantly. Unlike mouse skin, which is dominated by gammadelta T cells, normal human skin has resident alphabeta T cells that are also sequenced, and this complicates analysis of the scalp TCR repertoire.

Rearrangement joined TRBV6-6 to TRBJ1-2; the junction holds 8 bases that match TRBD1. The receptor was isolated from a human donor with alopecia areata. The input for sequencing was CD4+ T cells sorted from blood, taken at week 24, from a patient treated with tofacitinib. The DNA reads as follows: TGTGCCAGCAGCAGGGGGCAGAGCTATGGCTACACCTTC. Its amino acids are CASSRGQSYGYTF.